These 17 T cell receptor beta chains were sequenced from one sample in a study of blood T cell repertoires in COVID-19. The method was immunoSEQ multiplex PCR; TCRdb's version includes in-frame clones alone and lacks a portion of them. The repertoire holds about 140,000 clones, about 90% seen once, with 8% to 11% in the top ten. The specimen sequenced was peripheral blood. All receptors derive from a man aged 55 to 69 with active or convalescent COVID-19.

CDR3 sequence (DNA): TGTGCCAGCAGTTTAGGTTCAGGGATTGGCTACACCTTC. This sequence encodes CASSLGSGIGYTF. The rearrangement links TRBV28 to TRBJ1-2; a possible D gene is TRBD1 (5 bases). V dropped 2 bases and J dropped 7 bases, with 11 bases sitting between them. The germline V gene has CDR1 MDHEN and CDR2 SYDVKM. The CDR3 is made up of 13 amino acids.

The chain couples TRBV3-1 (or the pseudogene TRBV3-2) to TRBJ2-1, with TRBD2 identical over 12 bases. Trimming removed 1 base from V and 8 bases from J; junction bases left unmatched: 6. The CDR3 is 16 amino acids. Germline V gene data show CDR1 as LGHDT and CDR2 as YNNKEL (reference sequence). CDR3 DNA sequence: TGTGCCAGCAGCCAAGGGCTAGCGGGAGGGCTCGATGAGCAGTTCTTC. Translating it yields CASSQGLAGGLDEQFF.

The J gene is TRBJ1-6, the V gene TRBV13, with TRBD1 identical over 7 bases. The CDR3 loop spans 14 amino acids. J gave up 14 bases and V 1 base, and 8 bases lay outside the gene matches. Per germline, CDR1 PRHDT and CDR2 FYEKMQ (reference sequence). The DNA for the CDR3 is TGTGCCAGCAGCTTAGACAGGGGAGGAACATCCCTCCACTTT. This translates into CASSLDRGGTSLHF.

This clone was counted once. V gene TRBV5-1 combines with J gene TRBJ2-2; 8 bases fit TRBD1. The J segment lost 3 bases and the V segment lost 1 base, leaving 2 bases of the junction unmatched. This CDR3 is 15 amino acids long. Per the germline V gene, CDR1 is SGHRS and CDR2 is YFSETQ. This CDR3 is CASSLTTGDTGELFF. In nucleotides, the CDR3 is TGCGCCAGCAGCTTGACGACAGGGGACACCGGGGAGCTGTTTTTT.

The CDR3 spells CATSEMKGSYPDTQYF. For the CDR3, the DNA is TGTGCCACCAGTGAAATGAAAGGGAGCTACCCCGATACGCAGTATTTT. The chain is built from TRBV24-1 and TRBJ2-3, with D perhaps matching TRBD2 (5 bases). V was pared by 4 bases and J by 6 bases, with 19 bases between. Germline CDR1 is KGHDR and CDR2 is SFDVKD. This CDR3 spans 16 amino acids.

The chain couples TRBV15 to TRBJ1-5; D is possibly TRBD1 (5 bases). Germline assignment: CDR1 LNHNV and CDR2 YYDKDF (reference sequence). The CDR3 sequence is 16 residues long. Deletions cut 5 bases from V and 1 base from J, with 15 bases between. CDR3 DNA: TGTGCCACCAGCTTGGGAAGACAGATGAGCAATCAGCCCCAGCATTTT. Encoded protein: CATSLGRQMSNQPQHF.

The chain recombines TRBV4-3 with TRBJ2-2, with 7 bases identical to TRBD2. Looked up from germline, CDR1 is LGHNA and CDR2 is YSLEER. This CDR3 spans 15 amino acids. The V and J ends lost 0 bases and 4 bases, in that order; junction bases with no gene match: 2. The CDR3 spells CASSQDQRGTGELFF. The CDR3 region has the DNA TGCGCCAGCAGCCAAGATCAGCGGGGCACCGGGGAGCTGTTTTTT.

CDR3 sequence: CASSLTENYGYTF. CDR3 nucleotide sequence: TGTGCCAGCAGCTTGACAGAGAACTATGGCTACACCTTC. The chain employs TRBV28 and TRBJ1-2, with a weak D call TRBD1 (5 bases). CDR1 MDHEN and CDR2 SYDVKM come from the germline V gene. V shed 6 bases and J shed 2 bases, with 10 bases lying between them. The CDR3 contains 13 residues.

This clone came up once. The chain recombines TRBV2 with TRBJ2-4, with D perhaps TRBD2 (5 bases). This CDR3 is 13 amino acids long. V lost 10 bases and J 8 bases, leaving 18 bases between the germline ends. Germline V CDR1 and CDR2: SNHLY, FYNNEI. CDR3 protein: CATQLLPRDIQYF. CDR3 DNA: TGTGCCACCCAGCTTCTACCGAGGGACATTCAGTACTTC.

This chain uses TRBV7-2 with TRBJ2-4, with unresolved D. V lost 1 base, J lost 6 bases, and 10 bases lay in between. CDR1 SGHTA and CDR2 FQGNSA come from the germline V gene. There are 14 residues in the CDR3. Here the CDR3 reads CASSLDRRRNIQYF. The CDR3 coding sequence is TGTGCCAGCAGCTTAGATCGCCGGAGAAACATTCAGTACTTC.

The rearrangement joins TRBV6-5 to TRBJ2-7; 8 bases are shared with TRBD1. The germline V gene encodes CDR1 MNHEY and CDR2 SVGAGI. The CDR3 is 14 amino acids. The trim removed 7 bases at V and 6 bases at J, leaving 11 bases unmatched. CDR3 nucleotide sequence: TGTGCCAGCATAACCGGCAGGGGGCTCCGCGAGCAGTACTTC. Translating gives CASITGRGLREQYF.

The chain is built from TRBV7-2 and TRBJ2-7, with TRBD1 matching 9 bases. The CDR3 consists of 15 residues. V was pared by 5 bases and J by 4 bases, with 9 bases of the junction left unmatched. Germline V gene sequence: CDR1 SGHTA, CDR2 FQGNSA. This chain's CDR3 is CASSLAGQGAYEQYF. In nucleotides, the CDR3 is TGTGCCAGCAGCCTCGCGGGACAGGGAGCTTACGAGCAGTACTTC.

The rearrangement joins TRBV6-2 or TRBV6-3 to TRBJ2-3, with D perhaps TRBD2 (5 bases). V was pared by 0 bases and J by 0 bases, with 7 bases between. CDR1 and CDR2 from the germline V gene are MNHEY and SVGEGT. CDR3 length: 15 residues. CDR3 amino acids: CASSYSGISTDTQYF. CDR3 DNA: TGTGCCAGCAGTTACTCCGGGATTAGCACAGATACGCAGTATTTT.

This clone was seen once. The genes are TRBV28 and TRBJ1-2; the match to TRBD1 covers 8 bases. The CDR3 is 14 residues long. V trimming: 1 base; J trimming: 4 bases; junction bases outside the gene matches: 2. The germline CDR1 and CDR2 sequences are MDHEN and SYDVKM. The CDR3 DNA follows: TGTGCCAGCAGTTTATTAGACAGGGGCTATGGCTACACCTTC. It translates to CASSLLDRGYGYTF.

This rearrangement joins TRBV28 to TRBJ1-2, with a possible D match to TRBD1 (6 bases). V was shortened by 3 bases and J by 8 bases, with 16 bases between the two germline ends. Germline loops: CDR1 MDHEN, CDR2 SYDVKM. The CDR3 runs 14 residues. CDR3 in DNA: TGTGCCAGCAGTTTCAGTCTGGGGGCGTGGGGCTACACCTTC. This sequence encodes CASSFSLGAWGYTF.

The V call is TRBV6-5, the J call TRBJ2-5, with D possibly matching TRBD2 (6 bases). The V end lost 3 bases, the J end lost 4 bases, and 12 bases lay between the germline ends. From germline, CDR1 is MNHEY and CDR2 SVGAGI. CDR3 length: 14 amino acids. CDR3 in amino acids: CASSYNMGGETQYF. The CDR3 DNA sequence: TGTGCCAGCAGTTATAACATGGGAGGAGAGACCCAGTACTTC.

The table lists this clone with a few counts. The chain is built from TRBV6-6 and TRBJ1-4; the D gene is possibly TRBD1 (6 bases). The CDR3 is 16 amino acids. Germline V gene lookup returns CDR1 MNHNY and CDR2 SVGAGI (reference sequence). With 5 bases removed from V and 8 bases from J, the gap between germline ends came to 21 bases. The CDR3: CASSRTVTGFGEKLFF. The CDR3 DNA reads TGTGCCAGCAGTCGAACCGTGACAGGATTTGGAGAAAAACTGTTTTTT.